This paragraph covers one T cell receptor beta chain sequence. This clone was seen more than once but under ten times. The target of this receptor is not known. Per-base quality was not reported, and no clone a single base away is much larger than it. This specimen belongs to a study of neoadjuvant nivolumab and ipilimumab in lung cancer (TCRdb year 2020). Regarding the study in general: Nivolumab was administered intravenously at 3 mg/kg on days 1, 15 and 29, and in the combination arm ipilimumab 1 mg/kg was added on day 1 only. The major pathologic response (MPR) rate in the intention-to-treat population in each study arm was designated as the primary trial endpoint. Of the roughly 43 patients with operable NSCLC treated in the trial, approximately 23 were randomized to nivolumab monotherapy and 21 to nivolumab plus ipilimumab. The study compared TCR repertoires in pretherapy (baseline) peripheral blood with TCR repertoires in tumors resected at surgery after neoadjuvant immune checkpoint blockade. Matched pretherapy and resected tumor pairs were analyzed for seven patients, of whom four received nivolumab and three received nivolumab plus ipilimumab.

Receptor amplification or capture employed the immunoSEQ multiplex PCR assay. The authors processed their data as follows. Repertoires were summarized in terms of richness and clonality, and significantly expanded and contracted clones between pre- and post-therapy samples were identified. What TCRdb holds here is the immuneACCESS table cut down to in-frame rearrangements. Part of the clones is not present; checked against another copy, under half of the missing clones reflect an unresolved V gene, and the others are unexplained. The V and J calls and clone size are taken from that table; D and trimming were inferred from the DNA. The sample has tens of thousands of clones on record, 80% to 85% of them singletons. The ten largest make up about 8.6% of the sample. Taken with the paper, the label for time point translates to: at surgical resection after neoadjuvant nivolumab +/- ipilimumab. The samples were obtained from NEOSTAR, a phase 2 randomized trial that tested neoadjuvant nivolumab or nivolumab plus ipilimumab, followed by surgery, in operable NSCLC.

What the authors observed across the whole study: From pretherapy to surgery, tumor T-cell richness and clonality increased in three of three dual-therapy tumors but in only two of four nivolumab-treated tumors. A small number of samples underwent TCR sequencing. Pretherapy blood TCR richness correlated positively with richness in tumors resected after neoadjuvant therapy (Spearman R of about 0.82). Resected tumors had greater TCR richness and clonality than tumor-adjacent uninvolved lung, and increases were observed in more dual-therapy-treated tumors. No significant correlation was found between TCR clonality and pathologic tumor regression, and only one major-pathologic-response sample was available for the clonality analysis.

The material was tumor tissue, obtained after neoadjuvant nivolumab, alone or with ipilimumab, at or shortly before surgery. This TCR was recovered from an adult with non-small cell lung cancer.

The CDR3 in this case is CASSLAGPSRVNTEAFF. The DNA sequence follows: TGTGCCAGCAGCTTGGCGGGCCCGTCCCGTGTGAACACTGAAGCTTTCTTT. This chain joins TRBV5-6 to TRBJ1-1; the D gene lacks a confident call. The germline V gene specifies SGHDT as CDR1 and YYEEEE as CDR2. Between the V and J ends, shortened by 0 bases and 0 bases respectively, the junction contains 15 bases. Including the terminal cysteine and phenylalanine, the CDR3 comprises 17 residues. CDR3 DNA only is kept here, 51 bases in frame from base 1.